The present T cell receptor (beta chain) was sequenced within a study of cytomegalovirus exposure and HLA in healthy donors. Findings and limits, study-wide: Per a later analysis, HLA-associated TCR beta chains showed more clonal expansion than other, equally common TCR beta chains. Later on, an analysis showed TCR association rates differing by HLA locus, with DRB1 the most and HLA-C the fewest.

PCR was performed using 60 Vbeta and 13 Jbeta primers. Original methodology: An analysis that came later counted around 80 million unique TCR beta chains, approximately 11 million shared. Assay: immunoSEQ multiplex PCR; the TCRdb copy retains only in-frame clones and omits some. That table is the source of V, J and clone size, and D and trimming were worked out from the DNA. In the table there are 40,000 to 55,000 clones, approximately 57% of which are singletons. Unrecorded immune exposure was likely among donors, who were nominally healthy when sampled. Trimming removed 5 bases from V and 8 bases from J; junction bases left unmatched: 17. Germline CDR1 MGHRA, CDR2 YSYEKL. The CDR3 runs 17 residues. Concerning this clone itself: What it binds is unknown.

The material sequenced was PBMCs. The V and J genes are TRBV4-1 and TRBJ2-1; the match to TRBD1 covers 8 bases. The origin of this receptor is a man aged 55 to 69 in good health and CMV-seropositive. The CDR3: CASSYSPPAGGAYEQFF. In DNA form, the CDR3 reads TGCGCCAGCAGCTACTCACCCCCCGCAGGGGGCGCATATGAGCAGTTCTTC.